The 19 T cell receptor beta chains listed next were all sequenced from one sample in a study of Graves' ophthalmopathy and Graves' hyperthyroidism. TCR beta CDR3 amplification used RNA transcripts. Second-round multiplex PCR came after first-round RT-PCR with HTBI primers. TCRdb re-analysed the multiplex PCR reads in MiXCR, keeping a single row per CDR3 protein. The sample records some 1.1 million distinct CDR3 sequences, approximately 35% being singletons. Sample: peripheral blood or thyroid tissue (not recorded which). All receptors come from an adult man with Graves' hyperthyroidism.

In its sample, this clonotype was seen many times. The rearrangement joins TRBV29-1 to TRBJ2-7; TRBD1 or TRBD2 may be the D gene (5 bases each). The CDR3 extends over 15 amino acids. Trimming stripped 1 base from V and 1 base from J, with 14 bases between. The germline CDR1 and CDR2 sequences are SQVTM and ANQGSEA. CDR3 sequence reads: CSVEGPRDGSYEQYF. In DNA, the CDR3 is TGCAGCGTTGAAGGTCCCCGGGACGGATCCTACGAGCAGTACTTC.

Of note for this clonotype: One end of the junction fails to match germline, which may point to a read error. The V gene is TRBV20-1, the J gene TRBJ2-5; 11 bases line up with TRBD2. This CDR3 contains 12 residues. Germline V gene sequence: CDR1 DFQATT, CDR2 SNEGSKA (reference sequence). The CDR3 DNA sequence: TGCAGTGCTAGAGACCTGACGCTAGCGGGAGGCTTC. Translation gives CSARDLTLAGGF.

In this sample, this clonotype turned up many times. The chain combines TRBV15 with TRBJ1-6; no reliable D call. This CDR3 region has 13 residues. The V end was cut by 0 bases, the J end by 6 bases, with 3 bases between. Germline values: CDR1 LNHNV, CDR2 YYDKDF (reference sequence). The CDR3 DNA reads as TGTGCCACCAGCAGAGATGTTAATTCACCCCTCCACTTT. It encodes CATSRDVNSPLHF. Filled out from reference TRBV15 and TRBJ1-6, the complete variable domain reads DAMVIQNPRYQVTQFGKPVTLSCSQTLNHNVMYWYQQKSSQAPKLLFHYYDKDFNNEADTPDNFQSRRPNTSFCFLDIRSPGLGDTAMYLCATSRDVNSPLHFGNGTRLTVT.

This clonotype turned up a few times. This chain links TRBV6-1 with TRBJ2-7; TRBD1 might be the D (7 bases). Trimming removed 7 bases at V and 2 bases at J, with 15 bases between. This CDR3 is 14 amino acids long. Germline V lookup: CDR1 MNHNS, CDR2 SASEGT. Here the CDR3 reads CASTPAGQTYEQYF. In DNA form, the CDR3 reads TGTGCCAGCACCCCCGCGGGACAGACCTACGAGCAGTACTTC.

V is TRBV4-3 and J is TRBJ2-5; perhaps TRBD1 as D (6 bases). This CDR3 spans 15 amino acids. Trimming pared 0 bases from V and 5 bases from J, leaving 13 bases between. Germline CDR1 LGHNA, CDR2 YSLEER. The CDR3 is CASSQDFGGRETQYF. CDR3 bases: TGCGCCAGCAGCCAAGATTTTGGGGGCCGGGAGACCCAGTACTTC.

This clonotype has at least ten counts. This sequence joins TRBV15 and TRBJ2-7; 9 positions agree with TRBD1. CDR1 LNHNV and CDR2 YYDKDF come from the germline V gene (reference sequence). The junction had 13 bases not matched to a gene; V was cut back by 1 base and J by 0 bases. The CDR3 has 19 amino acids. The CDR3 reads CATSRAPTTGGRSSYEQYF. The CDR3 nucleotides read TGTGCCACCAGCAGAGCCCCCACTACAGGGGGCCGGAGCTCCTACGAGCAGTACTTC.

This clonotype was observed at least ten times. This CDR3 reads CASSFRLDGYTF. CDR3 DNA: TGTGCCAGCAGTTTCAGACTCGATGGCTACACCTTC. The chain has TRBV12-3 or TRBV12-4 and TRBJ1-2, with D hard to call. This CDR3 is built from 12 residues. V was cut by 3 bases and J by 6 bases, with 8 bases left in between.

This chain uses TRBV10-1 with TRBJ1-1; TRBD1 is a possible D gene (5 bases). The CDR3 spans 12 residues. Trimming stripped 10 bases from V and 4 bases from J, with 13 bases between. Per the germline V gene, CDR1 is WNHNN and CDR2 is SYGVQD (reference sequence). The DNA for the CDR3 is TGCGCCATCTGGCAGGGAGTCACTGAAGCTTTCTTT. Amino acid sequence: CAIWQGVTEAFF.

This clonotype has ten or more counts. The J gene is TRBJ1-5, the V gene TRBV29-1, with D hard to call. The CDR3 loop spans 12 amino acids. V lost 2 bases and J 9 bases, leaving 11 bases between the germline ends. The germline CDR1 and CDR2 sequences are SQVTM and ANQGSEA. In nucleotides, the CDR3 is TGCAGCGTTGAATCAGGTACGGGGCCCCAGCATTTT. It translates to CSVESGTGPQHF.

This clonotype was found many times. This rearrangement joins TRBV7-9 to TRBJ2-6; no clear D. The CDR3 is 12 amino acids. Trimming took 11 bases from V and 0 from J, leaving 5 bases between them. In germline, CDR1 is SEHNR, CDR2 FQNEAQ (reference sequence). In DNA, the CDR3 is TGTGCCGGGGTCTCTGGGGCCAACGTCCTGACTTTC. Its translation: CAGVSGANVLTF.

The chain has TRBV7-9 and TRBJ2-7; 8 bases align to TRBD1. CDR3 length equals 14 residues. Looked up from germline, CDR1 is SEHNR and CDR2 is FQNEAQ (reference sequence). The V gene end was trimmed by 6 bases and the J gene end by 3 bases; junction bases not matched to a gene: 7. The CDR3 reads CASSRLDRDYEQYF. The CDR3 bases are TGTGCCAGCAGTCGCCTGGACAGGGACTACGAGCAGTACTTC.

With respect to this clonotype: One base away lies a much larger clone, so this may be a sequencing read error. The chain carries TRBV11-2 and TRBJ2-5, with D possibly being TRBD1 (5 bases). Between the trimmed V and J ends, which lost 5 bases and 7 bases, there was a span of 26 bases. Germline lookup yields CDR1 SGHAT and CDR2 FQNNGV. This CDR3 comprises 17 residues. CDR3 residues: CASSRGTTKGDWTTQYF. CDR3 nucleotides: TGTGCCAGCAGCAGGGGAACGACGAAAGGGGATTGGACGACCCAGTACTTC.

This clonotype was seen only a few times. The chain has TRBV10-3 and TRBJ1-5; D ambiguous. V lost 11 bases and J 0 bases, leaving 14 bases between the germline ends. The CDR3 spans 14 residues. Looked up from germline, CDR1 is ENHRY and CDR2 is SYGVKD. The CDR3 sequence is CASRSQDSNQPQHF. Written as DNA, the CDR3 is TGTGCCTCAAGAAGTCAAGATAGCAATCAGCCCCAGCATTTT.

The rearrangement joins TRBV4-1 to TRBJ2-7; 11 bases align to TRBD2. V lost 3 bases, J lost 2 bases, and 3 bases stayed unmatched. Per the germline V gene, CDR1 is MGHRA and CDR2 is YSYEKL. The length of the CDR3 is 15 residues. This CDR3 reads CASSQRLAGTYEQYF. The DNA of the CDR3 is TGCGCCAGCAGCCAGAGACTAGCGGGGACCTACGAGCAGTACTTC.

V is TRBV10-3 and J is TRBJ2-7; D perhaps matches TRBD1 (6 bases). The V gene's germline CDR1 is ENHRY and CDR2 SYGVKD. This CDR3 has 13 residues. Trimming took 4 bases from V and 3 from J, leaving 10 bases between them. CDR3 nucleotide sequence: TGTGCCATCAGTGTATCAGGGGACTACGAGCAGTACTTC. Protein: CAISVSGDYEQYF.

This clonotype was seen repeatedly, ten times or more. J is TRBJ2-2 and V is TRBV9, with a possible D match to TRBD2 (5 bases). Germline values: CDR1 SGDLS, CDR2 YYNGEE. The ends were cut back, 0 bases at V and 4 bases at J, with 10 bases in the middle. The CDR3 runs to 15 residues. CDR3 sequence (DNA): TGTGCCAGCAGCGTAGTAGGAGGATTCACCGGGGAGCTGTTTTTT. This translates into CASSVVGGFTGELFF.

As concerns this clonotype: This may be a read error: a much more frequent sequence differs by one nucleotide. The chain uses TRBV5-6 and TRBJ1-2, with D uncertain. CDR1 SGHDT and CDR2 YYEEEE come from the germline V gene. CDR3 size: 12 residues. This CDR3 is CANSLEPGSYTF. CDR3 nucleotides: TGTGCCAACAGCTTGGAACCGGGCAGCTACACCTTC.

This clonotype was detected a few times. This chain joins TRBV5-5 and TRBJ1-2, with unresolved D. Trimming stripped 5 bases from V and 6 bases from J, with 14 bases between. CDR1 is SGHKS, CDR2 YYEKEE, per germline (reference sequence). The CDR3 extends over 13 amino acids. The CDR3 reads CASSQLRTDGYTF. CDR3 coding DNA: TGTGCCAGCAGTCAACTACGGACGGATGGCTACACCTTC.

There are a few counts of this clonotype. The V and J genes are TRBV7-9 and TRBJ1-2; D is perhaps TRBD1 (5 bases). Germline V lookup: CDR1 SEHNR, CDR2 FQNEAQ (reference sequence). V lost 8 bases and J lost 0, with 19 bases in between. CDR3 length: 16 amino acids. CDR3 sequence reads: CASLSLGDVTNYGYTF. DNA of the CDR3: TGTGCCAGCTTATCCCTCGGGGACGTGACTAACTATGGCTACACCTTC.